This paragraph covers one T cell receptor beta chain sequence. This record belongs to a study of control samples from healthy donors and cancer patients. Repertoires were generated with immunoSEQ multiplex PCR, while TCRdb's copy carries only in-frame clones and drops some. The data show more than 95,000 clones, almost 95% seen once. The sequence was obtained from a man older than 75 with head and neck cancer. Sequencing input: PBMCs.

CDR3 sequence: CASTRTATNEKLFF. DNA for the CDR3: TGTGCCAGTACTCGGACCGCAACTAATGAAAAACTGTTTTTT. This chain links TRBV19 with TRBJ1-4; D remains unclear. The CDR3 is made up of 14 amino acids. Trimming stripped 7 bases from V and 0 bases from J, with 9 bases between. The germline gives CDR1 LNHDA, CDR2 SQIVND (reference sequence).